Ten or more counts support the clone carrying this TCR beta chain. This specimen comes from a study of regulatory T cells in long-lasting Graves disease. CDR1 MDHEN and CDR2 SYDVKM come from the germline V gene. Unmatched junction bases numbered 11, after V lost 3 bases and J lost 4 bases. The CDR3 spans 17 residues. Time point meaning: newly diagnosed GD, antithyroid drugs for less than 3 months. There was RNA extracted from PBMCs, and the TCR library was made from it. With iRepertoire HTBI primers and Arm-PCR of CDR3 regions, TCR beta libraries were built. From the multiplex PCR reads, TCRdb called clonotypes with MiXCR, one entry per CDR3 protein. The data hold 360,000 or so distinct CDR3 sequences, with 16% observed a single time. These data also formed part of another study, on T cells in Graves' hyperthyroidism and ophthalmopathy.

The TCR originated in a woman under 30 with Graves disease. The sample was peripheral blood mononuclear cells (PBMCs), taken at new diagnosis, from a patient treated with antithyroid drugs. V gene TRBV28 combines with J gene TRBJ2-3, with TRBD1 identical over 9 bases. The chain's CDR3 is CASSFGSWDRDADTQYF. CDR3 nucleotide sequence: TGTGCCAGCAGTTTTGGGTCCTGGGACAGGGACGCAGATACGCAGTATTTT. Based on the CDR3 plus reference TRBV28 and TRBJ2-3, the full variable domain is DVKVTQSSRYLVKRTGEKVFLECVQDMDHENMFWYRQDPGLGLRLIYFSYDVKMKEKGDIPEGYSVSREKKERFSLILESASTNQTSMYLCASSFGSWDRDADTQYFGPGTRLTVL.